This paragraph reports one T cell receptor beta chain. The sample belongs to a study of radiotherapy plus CTLA-4 blockade in lung cancer. The germline V gene encodes CDR1 SNHLY and CDR2 FYNNEI. V shed 7 bases, J shed 3 bases, and the junction held 5 bases outside the gene matches. This CDR3 has 14 amino acids. The data were produced by immunoSEQ multiplex PCR, yet TCRdb's version contains in-frame clones alone and is incomplete. The sample holds 85,000 to 95,000 clones, around 84% seen once. The clonotype comes from a human donor with non-small cell lung cancer that progressed on radiotherapy plus ipilimumab. The chain employs TRBV2 and TRBJ2-2; 7 bases match TRBD1. Sequences were derived from peripheral blood, sampled from a patient treated with radiotherapy plus ipilimumab. For the CDR3, the DNA is TGTGCCAGCACCATACAGGGGTACACCGGGGAGCTGTTTTTT. Its protein product is CASTIQGYTGELFF.